This T cell receptor (beta chain) emerged from a study of T cell responses to AZD1222 COVID-19 vaccine (dated by TCRdb to the early 2020s). For the wider study: A total of about 250 trial participants underwent TCR sequencing, of whom more than 200 had received two doses of AZD1222 and 26 had received two doses of the MenACWY control vaccine. Enrollment into the trials was organized by age into subgroups of 18-55, 56-69 and 70-plus years, and those subgroups contained roughly 150, 30 and 60 TCR-sequenced participants, respectively. The investigation overall reported the following: Because no day 14 peak-response samples were available, repertoires were characterized only after the peak T cell response. Vaccine-associated CD4 TCRs spanned the whole spike protein, with dominant responses in regions 160-218 and 743-854. After two AZD1222 doses, spike-specific TCR breadth and depth were significantly higher than at day 0 and than in MenACWY recipients. Conclusions about previously exposed vaccinees are limited because only a handful of AZD1222 recipients were SARS-CoV-2 seropositive at baseline. Reportedly, close to half of the unique spike-specific TCRs recognized epitopes lying outside the regions that are mutated in the B.1.351 and B.1.1.7 variants. Participants were mostly white British and included more females than males, and it was suggested by the authors that clonal diversity may have been underestimated. The 56-69-year group was small, and its depth increase did not reach significance, likely because of low power.

The time point label for this specimen denotes: about 28 days (+/-7) after the second vaccine dose. AZD1222 recipients given second doses at about 4 weeks or at about 12 weeks were pooled, since spike-specific TCR depth and breadth were not found to differ between the two schedules. The vaccinee samples were drawn from two UK trials, COV001 and COV002, one of which was a single-blind randomized controlled phase 2/3 trial testing AZD1222 (ChAdOx1 nCoV-19) in healthy adults. Trial participant PBMC samples were collected at day 0 and day 28 after the second dose for TCRbeta chain sequencing. The CDR3 regions of human TCRbeta chains were analyzed by immunosequencing. Turning to the authors' computational methods: TCRs in the repertoires were compared against a reference library of SARS-CoV-2-specific TCRs that had been generated with the MIRA antigen-specificity platform. Breadth meant the fraction of unique TCRs that were SARS-CoV-2-associated, whereas depth meant the fraction of total T cells that were SARS-CoV-2-associated. Using the MIRA data, every spike-specific TCR was mapped to the spike region that the TCR reacted to and assigned to either a CD4 or a CD8 class. Log10-transformed breadth and depth values were compared by one-way ANOVA with Sidak's multiple comparisons tests. TCRdb carries this immuneACCESS record with in-frame sequences only. Its versions omit some clonotypes, under half of them owing to an unresolved V gene in the studies checked, with the rest unexplained. V, J and clone size reflect that table, while D and trimming were determined from the DNA. This sample holds about 82,000 clones; around 86% were observed only once. The top ten constitute roughly a sixth of the sample.

At the junction V is shortened by 2 bases and J by 8 bases, with 9 bases in between. From a lookup of the germline V gene, CDR1 and CDR2 are SNHLY and FYNNEI. Reading from cysteine to phenylalanine, the CDR3 counts 13 amino acids. Only the CDR3 DNA is retained, 39 bases long and in frame from the first base. About this clone itself: Its antigen has not been determined. No per-base quality is available; no much larger clone lies one base away.

This receptor was obtained from an adult who received the AZD1222 COVID-19 vaccine. The sample was peripheral blood, taken 28 days after the second AZD1222 dose. Here the chain combines TRBV2 and TRBJ1-4, with TRBD1 as a weak D call on 5 bases. The nucleotide sequence is TGTGCCAGCAGTGAATTTAGGGGCGAAAAACTGTTTTTT. The translation is CASSEFRGEKLFF. Beyond the CDR3, the reference TRBV2 and TRBJ1-4 genes provide the residues; the full variable domain reads: EPEVTQTPSHQVTQMGQEVILRCVPISNHLYFYWYRQILGQKVEFLVSFYNNEISEKSEIFDDQFSVERPDGSNFTLKIRSTKLEDSAMYFCASSEFRGEKLFFGSGTQLSVL.